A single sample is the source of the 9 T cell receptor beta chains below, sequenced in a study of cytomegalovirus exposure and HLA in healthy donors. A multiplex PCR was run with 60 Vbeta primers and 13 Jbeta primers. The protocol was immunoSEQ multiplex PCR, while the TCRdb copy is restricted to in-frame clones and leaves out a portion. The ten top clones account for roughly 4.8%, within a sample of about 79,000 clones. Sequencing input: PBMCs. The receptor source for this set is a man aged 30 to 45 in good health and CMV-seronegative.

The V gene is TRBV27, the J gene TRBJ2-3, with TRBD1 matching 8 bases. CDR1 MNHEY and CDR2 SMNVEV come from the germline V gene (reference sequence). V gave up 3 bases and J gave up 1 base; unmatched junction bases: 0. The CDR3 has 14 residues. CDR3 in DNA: TGTGCCAGCAGTTTGGACAGGGGCACAGATACGCAGTATTTT. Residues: CASSLDRGTDTQYF.

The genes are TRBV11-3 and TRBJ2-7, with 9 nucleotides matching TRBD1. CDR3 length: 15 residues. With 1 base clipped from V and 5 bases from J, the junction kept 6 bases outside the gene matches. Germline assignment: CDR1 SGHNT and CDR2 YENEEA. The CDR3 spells CASSLGGTGPNEQYF. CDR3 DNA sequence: TGTGCCAGCAGCTTAGGAGGGACAGGGCCCAACGAGCAGTACTTC.

The CDR3 sequence: CASSLDVRGPKMGAFF. The CDR3 DNA sequence: TGTGCCAGCAGCTTAGATGTAAGGGGTCCAAAAATGGGGGCTTTCTTT. V usage is TRBV11-3 and J usage is TRBJ1-1; TRBD1 might be the D (5 bases). The CDR3 totals 16 residues. V lost 0 bases to trimming and J lost 11 bases, with 22 bases between them. The germline CDR1 and CDR2 sequences are SGHNT and YENEEA.

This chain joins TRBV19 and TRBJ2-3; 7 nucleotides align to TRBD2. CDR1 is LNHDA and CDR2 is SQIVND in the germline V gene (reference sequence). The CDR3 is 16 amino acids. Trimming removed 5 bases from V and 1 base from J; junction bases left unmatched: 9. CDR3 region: CASSPGTGGGTDTQYF. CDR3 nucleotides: TGTGCCAGTAGTCCGGGGACGGGGGGAGGCACAGATACGCAGTATTTT.

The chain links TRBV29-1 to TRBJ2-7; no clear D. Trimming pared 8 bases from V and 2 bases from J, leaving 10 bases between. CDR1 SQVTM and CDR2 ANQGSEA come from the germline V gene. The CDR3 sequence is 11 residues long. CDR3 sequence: CSSPATYEQYF. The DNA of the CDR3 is TGCAGCAGCCCCGCGACCTACGAGCAGTACTTC.

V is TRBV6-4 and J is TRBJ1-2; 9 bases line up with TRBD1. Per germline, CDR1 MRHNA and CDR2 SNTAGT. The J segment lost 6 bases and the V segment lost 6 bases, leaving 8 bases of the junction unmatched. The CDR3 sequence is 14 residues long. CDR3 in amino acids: CASRANRGRNGYTF. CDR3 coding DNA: TGTGCCAGCAGGGCCAACAGGGGGCGAAATGGCTACACCTTC.

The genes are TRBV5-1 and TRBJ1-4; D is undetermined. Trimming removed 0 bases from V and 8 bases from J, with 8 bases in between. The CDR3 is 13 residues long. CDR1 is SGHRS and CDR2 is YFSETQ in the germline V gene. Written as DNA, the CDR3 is TGCGCCAGCAGCTTGGAAGGGAGCGAAAAACTGTTTTTT. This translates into CASSLEGSEKLFF.

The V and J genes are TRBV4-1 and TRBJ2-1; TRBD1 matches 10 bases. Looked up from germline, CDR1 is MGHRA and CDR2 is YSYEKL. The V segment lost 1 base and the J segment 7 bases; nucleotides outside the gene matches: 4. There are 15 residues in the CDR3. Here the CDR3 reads CASSQGDRGSNEQFF. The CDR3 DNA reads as TGCGCCAGCAGCCAAGGGGACAGGGGTTCGAATGAGCAGTTCTTC.

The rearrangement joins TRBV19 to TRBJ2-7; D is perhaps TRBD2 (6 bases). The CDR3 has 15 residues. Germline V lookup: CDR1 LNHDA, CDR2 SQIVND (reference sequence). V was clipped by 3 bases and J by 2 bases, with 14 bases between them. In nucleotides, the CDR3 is TGTGCCAGTAGTATCATGTCGGGAGCCCCCTACGAGCAGTACTTC. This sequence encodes CASSIMSGAPYEQYF.